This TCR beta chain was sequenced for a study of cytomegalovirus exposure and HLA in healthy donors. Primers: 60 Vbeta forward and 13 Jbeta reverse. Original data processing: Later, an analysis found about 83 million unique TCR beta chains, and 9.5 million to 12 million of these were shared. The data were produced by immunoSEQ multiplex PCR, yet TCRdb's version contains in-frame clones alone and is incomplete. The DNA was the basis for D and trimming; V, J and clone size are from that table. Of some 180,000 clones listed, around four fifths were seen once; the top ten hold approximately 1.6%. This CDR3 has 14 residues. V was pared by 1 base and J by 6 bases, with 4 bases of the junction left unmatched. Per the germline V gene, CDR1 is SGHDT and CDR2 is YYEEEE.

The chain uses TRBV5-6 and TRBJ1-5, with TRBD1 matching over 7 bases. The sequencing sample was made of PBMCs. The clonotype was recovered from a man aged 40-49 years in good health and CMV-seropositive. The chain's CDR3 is CASSLTGVPQPQHF. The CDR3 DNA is TGTGCCAGCAGCTTGACAGGGGTCCCTCAGCCCCAGCATTTT.